This T cell receptor (beta chain) was sequenced during a study of T cell repertoires in cytomegalovirus infection. In the study overall: Both a matching HLA type and CMV infection were indicated by public TCR beta signatures.

At least ten counts were recorded for this clonotype. Its antigen is not identified. Regarding the study as a whole: Identification of carriers of CMV plus the relevant HLA was achieved through cumulative public TCR beta family frequency. Dominating the ex vivo response were HLA-C-restricted CMV-specific TCR beta clonotypes.

TCRdb passed the reads through MiXCR, listing each CDR3 protein once. The sample records about 180,000 distinct CDR3 sequences, approximately 14% being singletons. The V and J ends lost 7 bases and 2 bases respectively, with 8 bases between them. The CDR3 has 12 residues. The germline gives CDR1 SNHLY, CDR2 FYNNEI. The TCR comes from a human donor in good health (CMV status not recorded). Some clones in this sample may be carry-over from other donors' samples. The chain has TRBV2 and TRBJ1-2; D not resolved. Sequences were obtained from PBMCs. This chain's CDR3 is CASIGSNYGYTF. For the CDR3, the DNA is TGTGCCAGCATCGGGTCGAACTATGGCTACACCTTC.